The sequence of this T cell receptor (beta chain) was determined in a study of T cell changes during pregnancy in multiple sclerosis. Method: immunoSEQ multiplex PCR; TCRdb's copy keeps in-frame clones and lacks some. The sample lists roughly 20,000 clones; 75% to 90% were seen once. Trimming stripped 3 bases from V and 4 bases from J, with 15 bases between. This CDR3 has 15 amino acids. Germline lookup yields CDR1 SEHNR and CDR2 FQNEAQ (reference sequence). The receptor was derived from a female donor in good health, enrolled as a control in a pregnancy study. V usage is TRBV7-9 and J usage is TRBJ1-2; D may be TRBD1 (5 bases). The sequencing here drew on CD8+ T cells from peripheral blood mononuclear cells, taken in the third trimester of pregnancy. The CDR3, as DNA: TGTGCCAGCAGCTTGGGGACCGGGGGGTCCTATGGCTACACCTTC. Translated, it gives CASSLGTGGSYGYTF.